This T cell receptor (beta chain) was profiled in a study of T cell responses to AZD1222 COVID-19 vaccine. In the case of this clone: No antigen is known for it.

Study results and limitations: A rise in Spike-specific TCR breadth and depth followed two AZD1222 doses. Baseline serostatus was positive in only a handful of AZD1222 recipients. Researchers took repertoire samples only after the peak T cell response had come.

TCRdb's copy holds only in-frame clones and misses some; the assay was immunoSEQ multiplex PCR. Here the sample spans about 130,000 clones, around 92% being singletons. V dropped 5 bases and J dropped 9; count of bases not matched to a gene: 16. Germline V gene sequence: CDR1 SGHAT, CDR2 FQNNGV. This CDR3 comprises 17 residues. The TCR was taken from an adult in good health. The chain has TRBV11-2 and TRBJ2-1; 10 bases fit TRBD1. The source material was peripheral blood, sampled on day 0 of AZD1222 vaccination. CDR3 nucleotides: TGTGCCAGCAGCCACCACCGGGGACAGGGGCGAGGAGGTGAGCAGTTCTTC. Amino acids: CASSHHRGQGRGGEQFF.